This T cell receptor (beta chain) was sequenced in a study of T-cell memory formation after mild COVID-19 (dated by TCRdb to the early 2020s). As for the study more broadly: TCR sequence clusters from the two donors were found to be largely donor specific. In a couple of donors, T-cell clones that expanded and contracted after mild COVID-19 were tracked by sequencing TCRalpha and TCRbeta repertoires over time. The cohort comprised two young, previously healthy adult volunteers, one female and one male.

PBMCs were isolated by Ficoll-Paque density gradient centrifugation. The sample was run on an Illumina NovaSeq 6000. cDNA libraries for TCRalpha and TCRbeta were prepared by 5'RACE using constant-segment primers, with sample barcodes and unique molecular identifiers added. Trizol reagent was used to extract RNA from every sample. Amplification of the libraries took two PCR steps, and the second step added a second sample barcode plus Illumina TruSeq adapters. Sequencing of the libraries was done on an Illumina NovaSeq, producing 2 x 150 bp paired-end reads. The authors' analysis ran thus. Demultiplexing of reads and collapsing into UMI-guided consensus sequences were performed with migec v1.2.7. Using mixcr v2.1.11, UMI consensuses were aligned to TRA and TRB V and J templates and then assembled into clonotypes. A clonotype was counted as expanded or contracted only when both edgeR and NoisET called the clonotype significant, with the noise models trained on biological replicates. For edgeR calls, a false discovery rate-adjusted p below 0.01 and a log2 fold-change threshold of 1 were applied. As an exploratory analysis of dynamics, max-normalized trajectories of the 1000 most abundant clonotypes were examined by PCA with hierarchical clustering. Separately sequenced CD4+ and CD8+ repertoires were used to assign the CD4 or CD8 phenotype of responding clones. TCRdb trimmed the raw reads at Q25, called clones with MiXCR and kept productive beta chains. Each entry is one CDR3 protein sequence, shown with its most common DNA and genes. The V and J calls and clone size come from TCRdb's table, not from the authors' own analysis. This sample is represented by more than 300,000 distinct CDR3 sequences; about 13% of them were singletons. Of the sample, 22% is held by the ten largest clones.

CDR1 and CDR2 are read off the germline V gene as SGDLS and YYNGEE. The CDR3 covers 14 residues, taking in both the cysteine and the phenylalanine. Only the CDR3 portion is preserved as DNA: 42 bases, with reading frame beginning at the first base. At the junction V is shortened by 0 bases and J by 0 bases, with 7 bases in between. What the authors observed across the whole study: Only a couple of mild cases were covered in the study, and larger cohorts including severe cases with pre-infection samples were considered necessary. SARS-CoV-2 specificity of the second-wave clones peaking on day 37 was not confirmed. Some responding clones were detected in pre-infection memory, which suggested that pre-existing cross-reactive memory T cells had joined the SARS-CoV-2 response. From day 15 to 85, contracting clones showed balanced CD4/CD8 phenotypes, whereas a second wave of clones that expanded from day 15 to 37 leaned towards CD4+. Contracting CD4+ clones turned up mainly in the CM and EM memory subsets, whereas EMRA was where CD8+ clones were enriched.

Remarks on this clonotype: It has no known antigen specificity. Nothing much larger sits one base from this clone, and base qualities are not available.

The sequenced sample consisted of PBMCs or a T cell subset sorted from them (not recorded which). The chain is assembled from TRBV9 and TRBJ2-7; a tentative D call is TRBD1 (6 bases match). The TCR comes from a man in his late teens or twenties who had mild COVID-19 (a few samples of this study predate the infection). The sample titles of this study are shuffled in the database, so cell type and time point are left out; the donor was told from shared clones. DNA sequence: TGTGCCAGCAGCGTAGGGACAGTCTCCTACGAGCAGTACTTC. Protein translation: CASSVGTVSYEQYF.